Listed below are T cell receptor beta chains from one sample, sequenced in a study of cytomegalovirus exposure and HLA in healthy donors. Assay: immunoSEQ multiplex PCR; the TCRdb copy retains only in-frame clones and omits some. The sample has approximately 110,000 clones, over 60% seen once. Sequenced: PBMCs. The receptors were gathered from a young man in good health and CMV-seropositive. The CDR3 runs from the conserved cysteine through the conserved F or W. A D gene is named only where the DNA matches it firmly. The size of a clone is reported for some rows only, either as once, few or many, or as a class for expanded clones.

j_call clone_size d_call v_call cdr3_nt cdr3_aa
TRBJ2-2 once TRBD2 TRBV4-2 TGTGCCAGCAGCCAACCCACGGGACTACACACCGGGGAGCTGTTTTTT CASSQPTGLHTGELFF
TRBJ2-1 - TRBD2 TRBV19 TGTGCCAGTAGTCCCCGACTAGCGGCGAGCTCCTACAATGAGCAGTTCTTC CASSPRLAASSYNEQFF
TRBJ1-3 - TRBD1 TRBV28 TGTGCCAGCAGTTTCTGGACAGGGGGCTCTGGAAACACCATATATTTT CASSFWTGGSGNTIYF
TRBJ2-5 - TRBD2 TRBV4-1 TGCGCCAGCAGCCAGGTCCCTAGCGGGGGTTTGGAAGAGACCCAGTACTTC CASSQVPSGGLEETQYF
TRBJ1-5 - - TRBV27 TGTGCCAGCAGGGCTAGCGGGTTACATCCGAGAGTGGGGTTAGATACGCAGCATTTT CASRASGLHPRVGLDTQHF
TRBJ2-5 - - TRBV29-1 TGCAGCGTTGGAGGGGGCCAAGAGACCCAGTACTTC CSVGGGQETQYF
TRBJ2-5 - TRBD2 TRBV7-9 TGTGCCAGCAGCTTAGTACTAGCGGGGGGGCCGTGGAGAGAGACCCAGTACTTC CASSLVLAGGPWRETQYF
TRBJ2-3 - TRBD1 TRBV6-5 TGTGCCAGCCACAGGGGGAAGTCAGATACGCAGTATTTT CASHRGKSDTQYF
TRBJ2-7 - - TRBV6-1 TGTGCCAGCAGTGACCGAGGCTCCCTCTACGAGCAGTACTTC CASSDRGSLYEQYF
TRBJ2-6 - TRBD2 TRBV11-1 TGTGCCAGCAGCGGAGCGGGGGGGGCCCCCTCTGGGGCCAACGTCCTGACTTTC CASSGAGGAPSGANVLTF
TRBJ1-2 - TRBD1 TRBV29-1 TGCAGCGTTGAAGGGGACAGTAAATCCTATGGCTACACCTTC CSVEGDSKSYGYTF
TRBJ1-2 - - TRBV6-1 TGTGCCAGCAGTGAAACAACAAACTATGGCTACACCTTT CASSETTNYGYTF
TRBJ1-1 - - TRBV5-1 TGCGCCAGCAGTTCCACGGGGGGCAGGATCACTGAAGCTTTCTTT CASSSTGGRITEAFF
TRBJ2-7 few - TRBV6-6 TGTGCCAGCAGTTACCCGGGCGGGTCCGCCTACGAGCAGTACTTC CASSYPGGSAYEQYF
TRBJ2-1 - - TRBV7-2 TGTGCCAGCAGCCCTCGACACTTCGAAGCCGGCAATGAGCAGTTCTTC CASSPRHFEAGNEQFF
TRBJ2-2 - TRBD1 TRBV7-6 TGTGCCAGCAGCTTAGCGTCGGCAGGGGGTTTGGCCGGGGAGCTGTTTTTT CASSLASAGGLAGELFF
TRBJ2-2 once TRBD1 TRBV27 TGTGCCAGCAGCATCCAGCCACCAGGGACAGGGTTCGTTTTCGGGGAGCTGTTTTTT CASSIQPPGTGFVFGELFF
TRBJ2-4 - - TRBV10-2 TGCGCCAGCAGTGAGTCCGGCAAAAACATTCAGTACTTC CASSESGKNIQYF
TRBJ1-6 - TRBD1 TRBV5-1 TGCGCCAGCAGCCATAGGAAACAGGGGGCTGGGGGGCCCGATTCACCCCTCCACTTT CASSHRKQGAGGPDSPLHF
TRBJ2-2 - - TRBV7-9 TGTTCCAGCGCCTTGAGGGCAGGGGCGAACACCGGGGAGCTGTTTTTT CSSALRAGANTGELFF
TRBJ2-1 - TRBD2 TRBV5-3 TGTGCCAGAAGCTTGGTTGGACTAGCGGGGAGCCCGATCTACAATGAGCAGTTCTTC CARSLVGLAGSPIYNEQFF
TRBJ2-6 - TRBD1 TRBV5-1 TGCGCCAGCAGCAACGACAGGGCTGGGGCCAACGTCCTGACTTTC CASSNDRAGANVLTF
TRBJ1-6 - - TRBV6-6 TGTGCCAGCAGTCCCCCCGGGTCTTCCGCGCCCCTCCACTTT CASSPPGSSAPLHF
TRBJ2-7 - TRBD1 TRBV5-4 TGTGCCAGCAGCTTGGGACAGGGACCTTGGGAGCAGTACTTC CASSLGQGPWEQYF
TRBJ1-6 - - TRBV9 TGTGCCAGCAGCGCGGGGTACGCGGGGACCTCGATTTCACCCCTCCACTTT CASSAGYAGTSISPLHF
TRBJ2-5 - - TRBV6-5 TGTGCCAGCAGTTGGGCGGCAACCTCAGGGGAGACCCAGTACTTC CASSWAATSGETQYF
TRBJ1-1 few - TRBV30 TGTGCCTGGGGTAGACAACCGAACACTGAAGCTTTCTTT CAWGRQPNTEAFF
TRBJ2-3 - TRBD2 TRBV10-1 TGCGCCACCTCGGCCGGGGGGGTGGTGTCGAGCACAGATACGCAGTATTTT CATSAGGVVSSTDTQYF
TRBJ1-3 few TRBD1 TRBV6-1 TGTGCCAGCAGTGAGTTGCGAGGGGGCTCAAACACCATATATTTT CASSELRGGSNTIYF
TRBJ1-2 - TRBD1 TRBV9 TGTGCCAGCAGCGCACCGGACAGGGGAGCCATCTTCTATGGCTACACCTTC CASSAPDRGAIFYGYTF
TRBJ1-1 - - TRBV7-9 TGTGCCAGCAGCATAGTTTCGGGGACTGAAGCTTTCTTT CASSIVSGTEAFF
TRBJ1-1 - - TRBV6-1 TGTGCCAGCAGTGAAGGGCGCGGGACTGAAGCTTTCTTT CASSEGRGTEAFF
TRBJ2-3 - TRBD2 TRBV19 TGTGCCAGTAGTATGGGGGGGGTACCCAGCACAGATACGCAGTATTTT CASSMGGVPSTDTQYF
TRBJ1-1 many - TRBV6-5 TGTGCCAGCAGTCCCGGACCCAGGGCGACTGAAGCTTTCTTT CASSPGPRATEAFF
TRBJ1-1 - - TRBV19 TGTGCCAGTAGTATCGTTTCAGGACACGGTGAAGCTTTCTTT CASSIVSGHGEAFF
TRBJ1-1 few - TRBV7-9 TGTGCCAGCAGCTTAGGCGGACATCCTGAAGCTTTCTTT CASSLGGHPEAFF
TRBJ2-5 - TRBD2 TRBV7-7 TGTGCCAGCAGCTTAAGGGCTAGCGGGGGGGCCCTCCAAGAGACCCAGTACTTC CASSLRASGGALQETQYF
TRBJ1-5 - TRBD1 TRBV6-5 TGTGCCAGCAGGAGGACAGGGTCGGATCAGCCCCAGCATTTT CASRRTGSDQPQHF
TRBJ2-5 - TRBD1 TRBV5-4 TGTGCCAGCAGCGGGGGACAGGGGCTGAGGGAGACCCAGTACTTC CASSGGQGLRETQYF
TRBJ2-3 - TRBD1 TRBV19 TGTGCCAGTAGCTTGGGACAGGCGGCAGATACGCAGTATTTT CASSLGQAADTQYF
TRBJ2-6 - TRBD1 TRBV4-2 TGTGCCAGCAGCCAAGTAGGACAGGGGGCTGGGGCCAACGTCCTGACTTTC CASSQVGQGAGANVLTF
TRBJ2-5 - - TRBV5-4 TGTGCCAGCAGCTTGGGTAACTCTCCAAAACAAGAGACCCAGTACTTC CASSLGNSPKQETQYF
TRBJ1-1 - - TRBV11-2 TGTGCCAGCAGCACAGTAACTGAAGCTTTCTTT CASSTVTEAFF
TRBJ2-2 - - TRBV15 TGTGCCACCAGCAGGGTCCGGGGTGGGCCCGGGGAGCTGTTTTTT CATSRVRGGPGELFF
TRBJ2-2 - - TRBV7-9 TGTGCCAGCAGCTTAGCCGGGTCCGTGGACACCGGGGAGCTGTTTTTT CASSLAGSVDTGELFF
TRBJ2-5 - TRBD1 TRBV5-1 TGCGCCAGCAGCTTGGAAGGGGGCCTAGGGCAAGAGACCCAGTACTTC CASSLEGGLGQETQYF
TRBJ2-3 once TRBD2 TRBV2 TGTGCTCAGCAGTCGTTTAGCGGGGGGTCAACAGATACGCAGTATTTT CAQQSFSGGSTDTQYF
TRBJ1-1 - TRBD1 TRBV19 TGTGCCAGTAGTACCCCGACAGGGTGGAACACTGAAGCTTTCTTT CASSTPTGWNTEAFF
TRBJ1-1 few - TRBV6-5 TGTGCCAGCAGCCTACGGGGGGAAGCTTTCTTT CASSLRGEAFF
TRBJ2-5 - - TRBV11-3 TGTGCCAGCGCGATGCAAGAGACCCAGTACTTC CASAMQETQYF